This entry describes one T cell receptor (beta chain). What this receptor recognizes is not known. Base qualities are missing; no much larger clone stands one base away. The sample comes from a study of identical twins (dated by TCRdb to the mid-2010s). About the full investigation: The study deep-sequenced TCR alpha and beta repertoires from monozygotic twins, unrelated adults of various ages and cord blood to test whether fetal clonotypes persist. Replicate twin experiments were performed at different times using different library preparation protocols to rule out contamination.

Every donor was a healthy Caucasian. Three pairs of female monozygotic twins, all aged about 18 to 30 years, were included in the twin cohort. The RNA used for TCR libraries was isolated from peripheral blood mononuclear cells. Libraries were constructed by 5' RACE. The data were produced on an Illumina HiSeq 2000. Template switching added a universal primer binding site, and the final cDNA carried a unique molecular identifier that allowed TCR cDNA molecules to be counted accurately. Specific primers in the conserved constant-segment region were used to synthesize first-strand cDNA for TCR alpha and beta chains. To control for contamination, every cDNA library was double barcoded, receiving both a SMART-Mk sample barcode and Illumina barcodes. TruSeq adapter sequences, together with Illumina sample barcodes, were added in two successive PCR steps. The Illumina HiSeq platform was used with custom primers to sequence TCR alpha and beta cDNA libraries. The authors processed their data as follows. MiGEC was used to process raw reads and extract unique molecular identifiers, and MiXCR was used to find CDR3 positions. Recombination models were inferred per individual with the repgenHMM and IGoR tools using an EM algorithm. The tcR package in R was used for shared clonotype analysis, with sharing normalized by the product of cloneset sizes. Out-of-frame nonproductive sequences were analyzed to study raw recombination free of thymic and clonal selection effects. TCRdb redid the processing of the public reads, applying fastp at Q25 and MiXCR, and retained in-frame beta chains. Rows are combined by CDR3 protein, so each entry shows the most common genes and DNA. The V and J calls come from TCRdb's annotation, not from the publication. Recorded for this sample are about 890,000 distinct CDR3 sequences; about 12% of them occurred a single time. 1.5% to 2% of the sample comes from the top ten.

Sequences DFQATT (CDR1) and SNEGSKA (CDR2) are obtained from the germline V gene (reference sequence). The CDR3 contains 11 residues, cysteine and phenylalanine counted. Just the 33-base CDR3 DNA is kept, in frame starting at base 1. V gives up 6 bases and J gives up 6 bases, and the segment between their germline ends measures 8 bases. What the work shows at the level of the full study, not this receptor alone: In monozygotic twins, out-of-frame TCR alpha sharing was systematically underestimated by recombination models, although the models agreed with sharing between unrelated individuals. Fewer insertions were carried by abundant cord blood beta clonotypes, a similar but weaker trend appeared in young adult naive repertoires, and no such trend appeared in memory repertoires. Compared with coincidental sharing between unrelated individuals, out-of-frame TCR alpha sequences shared between twins had an excess of sequences with low generation probability. Invariant T cells such as MAIT and iNKT could partly confound zero-insertion analyses, though diverse VJ usage argued against this for most clonotypes. The excess sharing between twins in beta out-of-frame sequences was weaker because fewer shared sequences reduced the signal-to-noise ratio. Because the same donors could not be followed over many years, the conclusions depended on cross-sectional statistical analysis.

The sample was also reused in another study, on yellow fever vaccine responses in identical twins. The second paper further reports: According to the authors, in identical twins the way T cells responded to vaccination appeared partly convergent and partly personalized. In identical twins, the study followed T cell clones that responded to the vaccine with precision.

Rearrangement joined TRBV20-1 to TRBJ2-2, and possibly TRBD2, on 5 matching bases. The source material was PBMCs. The receptor comes from a young woman in good health. CDR3 region: CSAPRAGELFF. The DNA sequence is given as TGCAGTGCGCCGAGGGCCGGGGAGCTGTTTTTT.